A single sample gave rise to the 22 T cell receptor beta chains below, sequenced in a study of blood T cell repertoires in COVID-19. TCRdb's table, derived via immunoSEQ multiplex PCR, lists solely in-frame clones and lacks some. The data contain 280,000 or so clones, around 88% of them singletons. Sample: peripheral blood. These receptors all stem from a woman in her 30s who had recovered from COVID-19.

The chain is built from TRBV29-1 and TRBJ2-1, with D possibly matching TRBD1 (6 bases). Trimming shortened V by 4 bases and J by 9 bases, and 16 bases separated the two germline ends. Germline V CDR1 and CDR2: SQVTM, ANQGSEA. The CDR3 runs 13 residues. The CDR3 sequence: CSVVQGSPVEQFF. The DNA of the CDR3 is TGCAGCGTTGTACAGGGCTCGCCCGTTGAGCAGTTCTTC.

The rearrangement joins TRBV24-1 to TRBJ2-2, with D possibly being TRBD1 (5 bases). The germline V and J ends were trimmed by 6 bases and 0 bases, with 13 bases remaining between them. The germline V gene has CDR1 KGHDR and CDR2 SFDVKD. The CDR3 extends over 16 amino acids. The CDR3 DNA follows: TGTGCCACCAGTTTTTCAAGACAGCCGAACACCGGGGAGCTGTTTTTT. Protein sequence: CATSFSRQPNTGELFF.

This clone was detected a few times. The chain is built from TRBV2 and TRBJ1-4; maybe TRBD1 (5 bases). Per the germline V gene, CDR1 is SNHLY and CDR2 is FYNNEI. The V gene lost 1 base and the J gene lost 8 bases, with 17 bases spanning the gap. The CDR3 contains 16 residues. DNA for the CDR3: TGTGCCAGCAGTGAAGGTCTCGGGCCCGGGGGGGAAAAACTGTTTTTT. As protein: CASSEGLGPGGEKLFF. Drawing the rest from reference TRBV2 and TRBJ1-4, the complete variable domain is EPEVTQTPSHQVTQMGQEVILRCVPISNHLYFYWYRQILGQKVEFLVSFYNNEISEKSEIFDDQFSVERPDGSNFTLKIRSTKLEDSAMYFCASSEGLGPGGEKLFFGSGTQLSVL.

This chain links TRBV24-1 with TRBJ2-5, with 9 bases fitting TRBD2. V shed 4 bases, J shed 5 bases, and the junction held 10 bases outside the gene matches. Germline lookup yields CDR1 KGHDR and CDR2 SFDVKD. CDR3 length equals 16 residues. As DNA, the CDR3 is TGTGCCACCAGTGAAGAAATAGCGGGGGAGTTGGAGACCCAGTACTTC. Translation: CATSEEIAGELETQYF.

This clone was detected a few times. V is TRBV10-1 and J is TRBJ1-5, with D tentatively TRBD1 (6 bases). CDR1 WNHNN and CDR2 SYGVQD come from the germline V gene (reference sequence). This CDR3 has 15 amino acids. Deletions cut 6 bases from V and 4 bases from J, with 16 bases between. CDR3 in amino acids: CASRRGTSRNQPQHF. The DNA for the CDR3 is TGCGCCAGCAGAAGAGGGACAAGCCGAAATCAGCCCCAGCATTTT.

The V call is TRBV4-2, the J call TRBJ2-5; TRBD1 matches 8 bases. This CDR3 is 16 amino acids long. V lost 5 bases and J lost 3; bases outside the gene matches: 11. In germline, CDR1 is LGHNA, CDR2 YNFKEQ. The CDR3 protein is CASSKPGTGEEETQYF. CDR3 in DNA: TGTGCCAGCAGCAAACCCGGGACAGGCGAAGAAGAGACCCAGTACTTC.

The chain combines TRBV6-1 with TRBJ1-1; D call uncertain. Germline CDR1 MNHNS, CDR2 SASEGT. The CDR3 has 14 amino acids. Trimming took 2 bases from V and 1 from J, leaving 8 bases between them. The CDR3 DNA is TGTGCCAGCAGTGAAATATACAAGAACACTGAAGCTTTCTTT. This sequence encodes CASSEIYKNTEAFF.

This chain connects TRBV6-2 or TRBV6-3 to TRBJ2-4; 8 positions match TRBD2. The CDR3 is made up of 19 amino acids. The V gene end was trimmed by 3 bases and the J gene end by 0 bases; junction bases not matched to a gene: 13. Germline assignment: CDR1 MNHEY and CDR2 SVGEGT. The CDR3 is CASSYRMGSGAIAKNIQYF. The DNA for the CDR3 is TGTGCCAGCAGTTATCGGATGGGTAGCGGGGCAATAGCCAAAAACATTCAGTACTTC.

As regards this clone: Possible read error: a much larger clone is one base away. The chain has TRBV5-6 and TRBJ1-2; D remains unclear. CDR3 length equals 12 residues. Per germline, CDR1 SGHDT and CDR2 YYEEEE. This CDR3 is CASSQIANGYIF. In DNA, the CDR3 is TGTGCCAGCAGCCAAATAGCCAATGGCTACATCTTC.

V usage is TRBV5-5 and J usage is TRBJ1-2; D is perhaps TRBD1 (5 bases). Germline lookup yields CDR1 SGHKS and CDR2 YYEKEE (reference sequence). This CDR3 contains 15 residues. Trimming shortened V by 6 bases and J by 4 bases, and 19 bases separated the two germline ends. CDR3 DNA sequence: TGTGCCAGCAACTGGGGAGGGGTCCCGTTCTATGGCTACACCTTC. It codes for CASNWGGVPFYGYTF.

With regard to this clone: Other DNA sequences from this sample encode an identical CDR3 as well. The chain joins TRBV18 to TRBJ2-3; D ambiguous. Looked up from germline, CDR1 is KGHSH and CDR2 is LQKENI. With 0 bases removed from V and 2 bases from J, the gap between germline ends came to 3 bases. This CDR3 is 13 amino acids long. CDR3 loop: CASSPPSTDTQYF. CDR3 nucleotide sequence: TGTGCCAGCTCACCACCCTCCACAGATACGCAGTATTTT.

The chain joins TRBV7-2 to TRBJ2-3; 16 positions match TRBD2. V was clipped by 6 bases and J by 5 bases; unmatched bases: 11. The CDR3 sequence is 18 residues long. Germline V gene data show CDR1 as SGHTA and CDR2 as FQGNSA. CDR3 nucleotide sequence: TGTGCCAGCAGTTCGCTGGGACTAGCGGGGGGGGCAATAGATACGCAGTATTTT. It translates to CASSSLGLAGGAIDTQYF.

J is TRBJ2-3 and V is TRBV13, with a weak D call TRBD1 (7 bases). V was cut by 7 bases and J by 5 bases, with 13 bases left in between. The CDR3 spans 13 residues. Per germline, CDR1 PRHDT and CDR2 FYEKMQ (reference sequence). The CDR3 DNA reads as TGTGCCAGCAACTCCCAGGGGGGAGATACGCAGTATTTT. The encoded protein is CASNSQGGDTQYF.

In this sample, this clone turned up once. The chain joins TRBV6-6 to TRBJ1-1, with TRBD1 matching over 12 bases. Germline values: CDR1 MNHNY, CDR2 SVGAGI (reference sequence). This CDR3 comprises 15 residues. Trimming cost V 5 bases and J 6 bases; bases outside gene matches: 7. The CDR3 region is CASSRDRGRGAEAFF. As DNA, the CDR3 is TGTGCCAGCAGTCGGGACAGGGGGCGCGGGGCTGAAGCTTTCTTT.

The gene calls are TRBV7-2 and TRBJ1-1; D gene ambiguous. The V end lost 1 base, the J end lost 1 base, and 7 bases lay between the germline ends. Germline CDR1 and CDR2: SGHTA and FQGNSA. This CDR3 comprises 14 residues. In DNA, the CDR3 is TGTGCCAGCAGCTTAGGTTCGTCGAACACTGAAGCTTTCTTT. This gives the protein CASSLGSSNTEAFF.

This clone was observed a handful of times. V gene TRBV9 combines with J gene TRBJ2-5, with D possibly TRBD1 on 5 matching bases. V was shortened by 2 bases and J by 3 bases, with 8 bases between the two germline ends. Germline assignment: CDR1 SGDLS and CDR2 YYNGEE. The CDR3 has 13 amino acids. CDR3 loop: CASSVWGEETQYF. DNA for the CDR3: TGTGCCAGCAGCGTTTGGGGCGAAGAGACCCAGTACTTC.

CDR3 DNA: TGTGCCGCCCAACCCGCAGCCGGGGAGCTGTTTTTT. Translation gives CAAQPAAGELFF. The chain carries TRBV6-5 and TRBJ2-2, with D unclear. CDR1 MNHEY and CDR2 SVGAGI come from the germline V gene. Deletions cut 11 bases from V and 6 bases from J, with 13 bases between. There are 12 residues in the CDR3.

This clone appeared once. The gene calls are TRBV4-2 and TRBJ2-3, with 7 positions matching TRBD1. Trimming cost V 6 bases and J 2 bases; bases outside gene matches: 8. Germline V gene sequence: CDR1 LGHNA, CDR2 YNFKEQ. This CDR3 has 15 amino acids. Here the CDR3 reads CASRGTVFITDTQYF. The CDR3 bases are TGTGCCAGCAGGGGGACAGTCTTTATCACAGATACGCAGTATTTT.

The CDR3: CASSAGTGAYEQYF. In DNA form, the CDR3 reads TGCGCCAGCAGTGCAGGGACAGGAGCCTACGAGCAGTACTTC. The rearrangement uses TRBV5-1 and TRBJ2-7, with TRBD1 identical over 8 bases. The germline V gene encodes CDR1 SGHRS and CDR2 YFSETQ. The CDR3 is 14 residues long. With V trimmed by 5 bases and J by 2 bases, 6 bases remained unmatched.

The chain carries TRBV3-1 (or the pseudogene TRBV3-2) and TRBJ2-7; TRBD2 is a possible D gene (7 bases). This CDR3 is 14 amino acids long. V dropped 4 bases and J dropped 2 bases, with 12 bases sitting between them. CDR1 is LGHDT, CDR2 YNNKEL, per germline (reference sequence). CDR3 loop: CASSRGGGTYEQYF. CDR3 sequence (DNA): TGTGCCAGCAGCCGAGGGGGGGGCACCTACGAGCAGTACTTC.

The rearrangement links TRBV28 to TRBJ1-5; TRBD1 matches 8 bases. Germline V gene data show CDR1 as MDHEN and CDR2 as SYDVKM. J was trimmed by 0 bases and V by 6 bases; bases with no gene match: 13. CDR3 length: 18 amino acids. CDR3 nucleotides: TGTGCCAGCAGCCTAGGGGGCAGGGGGCCCTATAGCAATCAGCCCCAGCATTTT. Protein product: CASSLGGRGPYSNQPQHF.

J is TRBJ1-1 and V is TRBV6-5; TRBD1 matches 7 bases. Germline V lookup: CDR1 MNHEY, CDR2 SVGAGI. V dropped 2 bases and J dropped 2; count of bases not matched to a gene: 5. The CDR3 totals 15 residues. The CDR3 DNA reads TGTGCCAGCAGTTACGGGGACAGCTTAAACACTGAAGCTTTCTTT. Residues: CASSYGDSLNTEAFF.